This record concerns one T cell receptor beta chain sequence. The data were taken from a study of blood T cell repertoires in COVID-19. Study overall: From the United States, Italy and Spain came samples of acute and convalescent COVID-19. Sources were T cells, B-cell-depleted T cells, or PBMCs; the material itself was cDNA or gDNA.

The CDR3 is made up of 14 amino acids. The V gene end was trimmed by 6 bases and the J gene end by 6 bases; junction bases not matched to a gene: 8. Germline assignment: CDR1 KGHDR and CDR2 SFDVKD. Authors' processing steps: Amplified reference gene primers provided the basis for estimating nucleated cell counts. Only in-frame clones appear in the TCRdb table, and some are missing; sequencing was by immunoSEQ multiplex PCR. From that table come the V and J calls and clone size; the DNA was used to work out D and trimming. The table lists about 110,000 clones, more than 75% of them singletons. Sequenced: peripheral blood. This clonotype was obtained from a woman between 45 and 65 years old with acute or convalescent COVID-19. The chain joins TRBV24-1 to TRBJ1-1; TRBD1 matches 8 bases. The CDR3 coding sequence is TGTGCCACCAGTCAAGGACAGGGTCGATCTGAAGCTTTCTTT. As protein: CATSQGQGRSEAFF.